Listed below are T cell receptor beta chains from one sample, sequenced in a study of breast tumors, draining lymph nodes, adjacent tissues. Using its own MiXCR run on the multiplex PCR reads, TCRdb lists one record per CDR3 protein. The data hold approximately 150,000 distinct CDR3 sequences, with roughly a third observed a single time. Sample: axillary lymph node tissue. The receptors originated from a female donor with breast cancer. Some clones in this sample may be carry-over from other donors' samples. Each CDR3 is given with its conserved first and last residue. A D gene is named only where the DNA matches it firmly. Only some rows state a clone size, as once, few, many or a class for expanded clones.

d_gene	v_gene	j_gene	abundance	CDR3aa	CDR3nt
TRBD1	TRBV24-1	TRBJ2-5	many	CATSDPSGGAETQYF	TGTGCCACCAGTGATCCATCAGGGGGCGCGGAGACCCAGTACTTC
.	TRBV20-1	TRBJ2-7	.	CSARDLEGAPEQHF	TGCAGTGCTAGAGATCTGGAGGGGGCCCCCGAGCAGCACTTC
TRBD2	TRBV24-1	TRBJ2-1	.	CATSDFKAGGPNRNEQFF	TGTGCCACCAGTGATTTTAAAGCGGGGGGACCGAATCGGAATGAGCAGTTCTTC
.	TRBV19	TRBJ2-7	many	CASSGPGFYEQYF	TGTGCCAGTAGTGGTCCAGGGTTCTACGAGCAGTACTTC
.	TRBV7-8	TRBJ2-3	many	CASSSFDGHFTDTQYF	TGTGCCAGCAGCTCGTTCGACGGTCACTTCACAGATACGCAGTATTTT
.	TRBV29-1	TRBJ1-1	many	CSVGLGGPNTEAFF	TGCAGCGTTGGCCTAGGGGGACCGAACACTGAAGCTTTCTTT
TRBD2	TRBV10-3	TRBJ2-1	many	CATAGGTYNEQFF	TGTGCCACAGCGGGAGGGACCTACAATGAGCAGTTCTTC
TRBD1	TRBV29-1	TRBJ2-5	many	CSVDGTAGQGSAETQYF	TGCAGCGTTGACGGAACTGCGGGACAGGGGTCGGCAGAGACCCAGTACTTC
TRBD1	TRBV7-2	TRBJ2-5	once	CASSFYWDSSYQETQYF	TGTGCCAGCAGCTTCTACTGGGACAGCTCGTACCAAGAGACCCAGTACTTC
TRBD1	TRBV19	TRBJ1-5	once	CASSDRASQHF	TGTGCCAGTAGCGACAGGGCGTCCCAGCATTTT
.	TRBV5-1	TRBJ2-7	many	CASSPSGNYEQYF	TGCGCCAGCAGCCCTTCTGGGAACTACGAGCAGTACTTC
.	TRBV5-4	TRBJ2-5	many	CASSSPTLAQETQYF	TGTGCCAGCAGCTCGCCGACCCTGGCACAAGAGACCCAGTACTTC
.	TRBV20-1	TRBJ1-5	many	CSARQGVGQPQHF	TGCAGTGCTAGGCAGGGTGTCGGGCAGCCCCAGCATTTT
.	TRBV7-2	TRBJ1-4	many	CAGSSSGGLGEKLFF	TGTGCCGGCAGCAGCAGTGGGGGGCTGGGTGAAAAACTGTTTTTT
.	TRBV19	TRBJ1-2	many	CASSYSTRAGYTF	TGTGCCAGTAGTTATAGTACTCGTGCTGGCTACACCTTC
.	TRBV5-1	TRBJ2-7	.	CASSFRGEITNEQYF	TGCGCCAGCAGCTTTCGGGGAGAGATAACCAACGAGCAGTACTTC
TRBD2	TRBV9	TRBJ2-1	many	CASSVASGNYNEQFF	TGTGCCAGCAGCGTAGCTAGCGGTAACTACAATGAGCAGTTCTTC
.	TRBV5-1	TRBJ2-1	many	CASSYTGTGRNEQFF	TGCGCCAGCAGCTATACCGGGACGGGACGCAATGAGCAGTTCTTC
.	TRBV12-3/TRBV12-4	TRBJ1-5	few	CASSERREGQPQHF	TGTGCCAGCAGTGAGAGGAGGGAAGGGCAGCCCCAGCATTTT
.	TRBV20-1	TRBJ2-2	.	CSARPRGGATTGELFF	TGCAGTGCTAGACCCCGAGGGGGGGCGACCACCGGGGAGCTGTTTTTT
.	TRBV5-5	TRBJ1-6	.	CASSLRVGGFTISPLHF	TGTGCCAGCAGCCTTCGGGTGGGGGGTTTTACGATTTCACCCCTCCACTTC
.	TRBV9	TRBJ2-5	many	CASSGRQVAETQYF	TGTGCCAGCAGCGGACGACAGGTGGCGGAGACCCAGTACTTC
TRBD2	TRBV7-9	TRBJ2-1	many	CASSRSGGDYNEQFF	TGTGCCAGCAGCCGTAGCGGGGGAGACTACAATGAGCAGTTCTTC
.	TRBV30	TRBJ2-7	many	CAWNWGVGEQYF	TGTGCCTGGAATTGGGGGGTCGGCGAGCAGTACTTC
.	TRBV20-1	TRBJ2-5	many	CSANSQVETQYF	TGCAGTGCTAACTCCCAGGTAGAGACCCAGTACTTC
.	TRBV5-1	TRBJ1-5	many	CASSPDGGNQPQHF	TGCGCCAGCAGCCCGGATGGGGGTAATCAGCCCCAGCATTTT
TRBD1	TRBV6-5	TRBJ1-1	few	CASSPGQGWTEAFF	TGTGCCAGCAGTCCGGGACAGGGTTGGACTGAAGCTTTCTTT
.	TRBV5-1	TRBJ2-1	many	CASSLGKNEQFF	TGCGCCAGCAGCTTGGGGAAAAATGAGCAGTTCTTC
TRBD1	TRBV7-9	TRBJ2-7	many	CASSPDRGWYEQYF	TGTGCCAGCAGCCCGGACAGGGGGTGGTACGAGCAGTACTTC
TRBD1	TRBV4-1	TRBJ2-5	many	CASSQGTGGASQYF	TGCGCCAGCAGCCAAGGAACAGGGGGCGCGTCCCAGTACTTC
TRBD1	TRBV5-6	TRBJ2-5	many	CASSLKTGGGETQYF	TGTGCCAGCAGCTTGAAGACAGGGGGCGGTGAGACCCAGTACTTC
TRBD1	TRBV9	TRBJ2-7	many	CASSERQGGDEQYF	TGTGCCAGCAGCGAACGACAGGGCGGAGACGAGCAGTACTTC
.	TRBV7-8	TRBJ1-1	.	CASSLGQGNAEAFF	TGTGCCAGCAGCTTAGGGCAGGGCAACGCTGAAGCTTTCTTT
.	TRBV25-1	TRBJ2-7	many	CASSETRVGYEQYF	TGTGCCAGCAGTGAAACCAGGGTGGGGTACGAGCAGTACTTC
.	TRBV5-6	TRBJ2-1	few	CASRALGALNEQFF	TGTGCCAGCAGGGCGCTCGGGGCCCTAAATGAGCAGTTCTTC
.	TRBV5-6	TRBJ2-5	many	CASSLSGPQETQYF	TGTGCCAGCAGCTTGTCGGGGCCCCAAGAGACCCAGTACTTC
.	TRBV4-1	TRBJ2-7	many	CASSQDRRGAEYEQYF	TGCGCCAGCAGCCAAGACCGTAGGGGGGCTGAGTACGAGCAGTACTTC
TRBD1	TRBV9	TRBJ1-4	many	CASSVTGGELTNEKLFF	TGTGCCAGCAGCGTTACAGGGGGAGAGTTAACTAATGAAAAACTGTTTTTT
TRBD2	TRBV6-2/TRBV6-3	TRBJ2-7	many	CASRPLAGGSYEQYF	TGTGCCAGCAGACCACTAGCGGGAGGGTCCTACGAGCAGTACTTC
TRBD2	TRBV19	TRBJ2-1	many	CASSSTSGRANEQFF	TGTGCCAGTAGCAGTACTAGCGGGAGGGCTAATGAGCAGTTCTTC
TRBD1	TRBV20-1	TRBJ1-6	.	CSAMDRGYNSPLHF	TGCAGTGCCATGGACAGGGGATATAATTCACCCCTCCACTTT
TRBD1	TRBV5-1	TRBJ2-7	.	CASSLDPGTGPYEQYF	TGCGCCAGCAGCTTGGACCCCGGGACAGGCCCCTACGAGCAGTACTTC
TRBD1	TRBV2	TRBJ1-5	once	CASNLRGQGLGQPQHF	TGTGCCAGCAATCTCCGGGGACAGGGTTTAGGTCAGCCCCAGCATTTT
.	TRBV16	TRBJ1-2	many	CASSQDRGYGYTF	TGTGCCAGCAGCCAAGATAGGGGTTATGGCTACACCTTC
.	TRBV6-1	TRBJ2-1	.	CASSQSRTSYNEQFF	TGTGCCAGCAGTCAATCCCGGACTTCCTACAATGAGCAGTTCTTC
.	TRBV11-3	TRBJ2-5	.	CTSSLATEPETQYF	TGTACCAGCAGCTTAGCGACAGAACCAGAGACCCAGTACTTC
.	TRBV9	TRBJ1-2	many	CASSVVSGIGGYTF	TGTGCCAGCAGCGTAGTTTCGGGGATCGGTGGCTACACCTTC
.	TRBV28	TRBJ1-5	few	CASSSPTGSNQPQHF	TGTGCCAGCAGTTCACCGACAGGTAGCAATCAGCCCCAGCATTTT
.	TRBV3-1	TRBJ1-3	.	CASSQWGKRSWGTIYF	TGTGCCAGCAGCCAATGGGGGAAACGTTCCTGGGGCACCATATATTTT
TRBD1	TRBV5-1	TRBJ2-7	.	CASSTRGTGANYEQYF	TGCGCCAGCAGCACTCGAGGGACAGGGGCTAATTACGAGCAGTACTTC
TRBD2	TRBV7-2	TRBJ2-2	.	CASSAQGPSGMVTGELFF	TGTGCCAGCAGCGCACAGGGGCCTAGCGGGATGGTTACCGGGGAGCTGTTTTTT